This is a list of T cell receptor beta chains from one sample in a study of OX40 agonist ivuxolimab in advanced cancers. Method: immunoSEQ multiplex PCR; TCRdb's copy keeps in-frame clones and lacks some. The data hold fewer than 90,000 clones, with 88% observed a single time. The sample in question was CD4+ or CD8+ T cells sorted from blood, obtained in a trial of the OX40 agonist ivuxolimab. Source of these receptors: an adult with an advanced solid tumor such as melanoma, head and neck, liver or kidney cancer. Each CDR3 is given with its conserved first and last residue. D genes are given only for firm matches. Only some rows state a clone size, as once, few, many or a class for expanded clones.

CATSRGGQGSQPQHF TGTGCCACCAGCAGAGGAGGACAGGGAAGTCAGCCCCAGCATTTT TRBD1 TRBJ1-5 15 - TRBV15
CASSLVSSYEQYF TGTGCCAGCAGCTTAGTGTCCTCCTACGAGCAGTACTTC - TRBJ2-7 13 - TRBV7-2
CASSLLVETQYF TGTGCCAGCAGCTTACTAGTGGAGACCCAGTACTTC - TRBJ2-5 12 once TRBV5-6
CASQAGGLSGNTIYF TGTGCCAGTCAGGCGGGGGGCCTTTCTGGAAACACCATATATTTT - TRBJ1-3 15 - TRBV19
CASSNMGGAGIEAFF TGTGCCAGCAGCAATATGGGCGGGGCTGGTATTGAAGCTTTCTTT - TRBJ1-1 15 - TRBV28
CASSLLAGGPYEQYF TGTGCCAGCAGTTTATTGGCGGGAGGGCCCTACGAGCAGTACTTC TRBD2 TRBJ2-7 15 - TRBV27
CASRGQSNEQFF TGTGCCAGCAGAGGACAAAGTAATGAGCAGTTCTTC - TRBJ2-1 12 - TRBV2
CASGYPYTEQYF TGTGCCAGCGGATACCCATATACAGAGCAGTACTTC - TRBJ2-7 12 - TRBV27
CATSRDDGGNNEQFF TGTGCCACCAGCAGAGATGATGGAGGGAACAATGAGCAGTTCTTC - TRBJ2-1 15 - TRBV15
CASSGPGSYNEQFF TGTGCCAGCAGCGGACCCGGCTCCTACAATGAGCAGTTCTTC - TRBJ2-1 14 - TRBV14
CASRELAGGGNEQFF TGTGCCAGCAGGGAACTAGCGGGAGGTGGTAATGAGCAGTTCTTC TRBD2 TRBJ2-1 15 - TRBV6-4
CASRRNQPGNTIYF TGTGCCAGCAGACGGAACCAACCTGGAAACACCATATATTTT - TRBJ1-3 14 - TRBV27
CASSSANEQFF TGTGCCAGCAGCTCTGCCAATGAGCAGTTCTTC - TRBJ2-1 11 - TRBV7-2
CATSRDPAIYGAGELFF TGTGCCACCAGCAGAGATCCCGCAATTTATGGGGCCGGGGAGCTGTTTTTT - TRBJ2-2 17 - TRBV15
CASSSGLGTDTQYF TGCGCCAGCAGCTCCGGACTAGGCACAGATACGCAGTATTTT TRBD2 TRBJ2-3 14 once TRBV5-1
CASSAGLAGAREQYF TGTGCCAGCAGTGCGGGGCTAGCGGGGGCACGGGAGCAGTACTTC TRBD2 TRBJ2-7 15 - TRBV13
CASSGALAGGGEQYF TGCGCCAGCAGCGGAGCACTAGCGGGAGGCGGTGAGCAGTACTTC TRBD2 TRBJ2-7 15 once TRBV5-1
CASSYPVGQPQHF TGTGCCAGCAGTTACCCGGTCGGTCAGCCCCAGCATTTT - TRBJ1-5 13 - TRBV28
CASSLVVNTEAFF TGTGCCAGCAGCTTGGTGGTAAACACTGAAGCTTTCTTT - TRBJ1-1 13 - TRBV7-2
CASSQDGAAMNTEAFF TGTGCCAGCAGCCAAGATGGGGCTGCCATGAACACTGAAGCTTTCTTT - TRBJ1-1 16 few TRBV4-2
CASSFGGLQETQYF TGTGCCAGCAGTTTTGGGGGTCTCCAAGAGACCCAGTACTTC - TRBJ2-5 14 - TRBV28
CASSNPLRGYF TGTGCCAGTAGTAACCCTCTACGCGGGTATTTT - TRBJ2-3 11 once TRBV19
CACHRPGQSYEQYF TGTGCCTGTCACCGTCCGGGTCAGTCCTACGAGCAGTACTTC - TRBJ2-7 14 - TRBV30
CASSASGETTDTQYF TGTGCCAGCAGTGCGAGCGGGGAAACCACAGATACGCAGTATTTT TRBD2 TRBJ2-3 15 - TRBV6-4
CASSPSPGANVLTF TGTGCCAGCAGCCCCTCCCCTGGGGCCAACGTCCTGACTTTC - TRBJ2-6 14 - TRBV9
CASSQAGGRSTDTQYF TGTGCCAGCAGCCAAGCGGGAGGGCGGTCCACAGATACGCAGTATTTT TRBD2 TRBJ2-3 16 - TRBV4-2
CASSLARGPALTGELFF TGCGCCAGCAGCTTGGCCAGGGGCCCCGCTTTAACCGGGGAGCTGTTTTTT - TRBJ2-2 17 - TRBV5-1
CASSELPEQFF TGTGCCAGCAGTGAACTCCCCGAGCAGTTCTTC - TRBJ2-1 11 - TRBV2
CSGLGVGVETQYF TGCAGCGGATTGGGGGTCGGGGTGGAGACCCAGTACTTC - TRBJ2-5 13 - TRBV29-1
CASSVPLDETQYF TGTGCCAGCAGCGTCCCGCTAGACGAAACGCAGTATTTT - TRBJ2-3 13 - TRBV5-6
CASSFRSGRGETQYF TGTGCCAGCAGCTTCCGTAGCGGGAGAGGAGAGACCCAGTACTTC TRBD2 TRBJ2-5 15 - TRBV11-3
CASSLARDEQYF TGTGCCAGCAGCTTAGCCAGGGACGAGCAGTACTTC - TRBJ2-7 12 - TRBV11-2
CASSLIGSGEPQHF TGTGCCAGCAGTTTGATTGGGAGTGGGGAGCCCCAGCATTTT - TRBJ1-5 14 - TRBV28
CASSVVGTGVSKNIQYF TGTGCCAGCAGCGTAGTAGGGACCGGAGTGTCCAAAAACATTCAGTACTTC - TRBJ2-4 17 - TRBV9
CSDAGGDPLDTQYF TGCAGCGATGCGGGGGGAGATCCTTTAGATACGCAGTATTTT TRBD2 TRBJ2-3 14 - TRBV29-1
CASIEGSSGGTDTQYF TGTGCCAGCATCGAAGGGTCTAGCGGAGGCACAGATACGCAGTATTTT TRBD2 TRBJ2-3 16 once TRBV7-2
CALSGTSENNEQFF TGTGCCCTATCAGGGACTAGCGAGAACAATGAGCAGTTCTTC TRBD2 TRBJ2-1 14 - TRBV27
CASSIGPPRAYNEQFF TGTGCCAGTAGTATTGGGCCCCCGCGGGCGTACAATGAGCAGTTCTTC - TRBJ2-1 16 - TRBV19
CSVETSGSSSTQYF TGCAGCGTTGAGACTAGCGGGAGTTCCAGTACGCAGTATTTT TRBD2 TRBJ2-3 14 many TRBV29-1
CASRGGRTQETQYF TGTGCCAGCAGAGGTGGGAGGACACAAGAGACCCAGTACTTC - TRBJ2-5 14 - TRBV6-1
CASRAGTGRTEAFF TGTGCCAGCAGGGCCGGGACAGGGAGGACTGAAGCTTTCTTT TRBD1 TRBJ1-1 14 - TRBV2
CASSLTGSTDTQYF TGTGCTAGCAGCTTAACGGGGAGCACAGATACGCAGTATTTT - TRBJ2-3 14 - TRBV7-7
CASSLGLAGEETQYF TGCGCCAGCAGCCTGGGACTAGCGGGAGAAGAGACCCAGTACTTC TRBD2 TRBJ2-5 15 - TRBV4-3
CASALRSGSYEQYF TGTGCCAGCGCCTTGCGTAGCGGGAGTTACGAGCAGTACTTC TRBD2 TRBJ2-7 14 - TRBV2
CASSPPGRQHHIYF TGTGCCAGCAGTCCCCCGGGACGGCAACATCACATATATTTT - TRBJ1-3 14 - TRBV6-6
CASRETGGSYGYTF TGTGCCAGTAGAGAAACAGGGGGCAGCTATGGCTACACCTTC TRBD1 TRBJ1-2 14 - TRBV19
CASSHGQGRVWDTEAFF TGTGCCAGCAGCCACGGACAGGGACGGGTGTGGGACACTGAAGCTTTCTTT TRBD1 TRBJ1-1 17 - TRBV28
CASSWGTENTEAFF TGCGCCAGCAGCTGGGGAACGGAGAACACTGAAGCTTTCTTT - TRBJ1-1 14 - TRBV5-1
CAWADRATEAFF TGTGCCTGGGCAGACAGGGCCACTGAAGCTTTCTTT TRBD1 TRBJ1-1 12 few TRBV30
CASSQYRDTPSYEQYF TGCGCCAGCAGCCAATACCGGGACACCCCCTCCTACGAGCAGTACTTC - TRBJ2-7 16 - TRBV4-1
CASSLVGYEQYF TGCGCCAGCAGCTTGGTCGGCTACGAGCAGTACTTC - TRBJ2-7 12 - TRBV5-1
CASSLHGAGDIQYF TGTGCCAGCAGCTTACATGGGGCAGGAGACATTCAGTACTTC - TRBJ2-4 14 - TRBV13